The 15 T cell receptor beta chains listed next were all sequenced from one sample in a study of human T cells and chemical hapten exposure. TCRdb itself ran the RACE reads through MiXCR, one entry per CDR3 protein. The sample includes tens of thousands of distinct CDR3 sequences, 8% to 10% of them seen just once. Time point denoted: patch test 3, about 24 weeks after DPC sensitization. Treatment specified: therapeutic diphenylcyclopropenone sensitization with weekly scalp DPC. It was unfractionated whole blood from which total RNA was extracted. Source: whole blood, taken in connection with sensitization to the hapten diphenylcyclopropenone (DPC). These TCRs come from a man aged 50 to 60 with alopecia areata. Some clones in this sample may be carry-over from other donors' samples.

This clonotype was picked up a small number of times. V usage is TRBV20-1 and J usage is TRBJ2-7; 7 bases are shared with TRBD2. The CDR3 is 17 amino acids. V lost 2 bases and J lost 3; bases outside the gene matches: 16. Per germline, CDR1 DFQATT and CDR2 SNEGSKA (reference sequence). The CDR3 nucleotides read TGCAGTGCTAGACTCCATCGGGGCGGGAGTGATGACTACGAGCAGTACTTC. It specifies CSARLHRGGSDDYEQYF.

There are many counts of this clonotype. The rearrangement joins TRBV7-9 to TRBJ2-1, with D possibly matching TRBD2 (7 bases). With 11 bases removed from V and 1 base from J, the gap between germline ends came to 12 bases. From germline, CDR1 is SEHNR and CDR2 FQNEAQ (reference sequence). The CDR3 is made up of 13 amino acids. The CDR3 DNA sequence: TGTGCCCTAGGGGGGGCGTCCTACAATGAGCAGTTCTTC. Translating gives CALGGASYNEQFF.

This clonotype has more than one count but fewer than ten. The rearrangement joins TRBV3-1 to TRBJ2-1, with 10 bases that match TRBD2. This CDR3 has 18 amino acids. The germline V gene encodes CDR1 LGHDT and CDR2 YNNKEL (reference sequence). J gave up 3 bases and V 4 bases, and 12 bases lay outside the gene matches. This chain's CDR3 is CASSPETILAGFYNEQFF. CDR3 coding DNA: TGTGCCAGCAGCCCAGAGACTATACTAGCGGGATTCTACAATGAGCAGTTCTTC.

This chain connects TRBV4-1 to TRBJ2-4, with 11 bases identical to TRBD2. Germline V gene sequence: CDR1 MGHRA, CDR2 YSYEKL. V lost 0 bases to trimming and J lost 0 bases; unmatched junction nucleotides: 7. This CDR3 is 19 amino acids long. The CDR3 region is CASSQDTSGGPLAKNIQYF. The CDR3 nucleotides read TGCGCCAGCAGCCAAGATACTAGCGGGGGACCCTTAGCCAAAAACATTCAGTACTTC.

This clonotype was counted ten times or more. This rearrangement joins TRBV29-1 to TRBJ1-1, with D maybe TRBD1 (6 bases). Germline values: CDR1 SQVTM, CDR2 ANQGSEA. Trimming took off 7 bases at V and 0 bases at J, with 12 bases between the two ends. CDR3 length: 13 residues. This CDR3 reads CSAQTGMNTEAFF. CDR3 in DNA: TGCAGCGCACAGACAGGAATGAACACTGAAGCTTTCTTT.

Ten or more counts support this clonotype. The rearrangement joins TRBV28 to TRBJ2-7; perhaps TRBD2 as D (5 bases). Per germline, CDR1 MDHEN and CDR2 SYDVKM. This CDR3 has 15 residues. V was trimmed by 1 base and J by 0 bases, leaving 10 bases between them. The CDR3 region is CASSLLDRDSYEQYF. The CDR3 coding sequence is TGTGCCAGCAGTTTATTGGACCGGGACTCCTACGAGCAGTACTTC.

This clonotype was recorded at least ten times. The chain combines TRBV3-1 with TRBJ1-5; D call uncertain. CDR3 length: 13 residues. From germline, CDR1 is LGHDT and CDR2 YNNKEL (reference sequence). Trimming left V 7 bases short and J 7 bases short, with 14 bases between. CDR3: CASTDGRGQPQHF. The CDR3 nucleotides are TGTGCCAGCACAGACGGTCGGGGACAGCCCCAGCATTTT.

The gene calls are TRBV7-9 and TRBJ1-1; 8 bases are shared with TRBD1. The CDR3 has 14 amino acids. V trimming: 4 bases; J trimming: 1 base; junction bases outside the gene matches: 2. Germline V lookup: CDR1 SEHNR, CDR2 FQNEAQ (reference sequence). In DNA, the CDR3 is TGTGCCAGCAGCTCCGGACAGGGGAACACTGAAGCTTTCTTT. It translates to CASSSGQGNTEAFF.

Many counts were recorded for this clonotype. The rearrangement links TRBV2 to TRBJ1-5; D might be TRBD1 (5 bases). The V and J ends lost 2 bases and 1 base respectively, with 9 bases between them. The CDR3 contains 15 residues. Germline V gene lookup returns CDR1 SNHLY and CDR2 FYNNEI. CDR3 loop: CASSEQGWSNQPQHF. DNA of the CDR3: TGTGCCAGCAGTGAACAGGGATGGAGCAATCAGCCCCAGCATTTT.

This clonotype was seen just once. CDR3 DNA: TGTGCCATCAGTGAGTCAAGGAGGGAGCAGTACTTC. Its protein product is CAISESRREQYF. This rearrangement joins TRBV10-3 to TRBJ2-7; possible D gene TRBD2, 5 bases. This CDR3 is built from 12 residues. V was pared by 0 bases and J by 7 bases, with 7 bases between. Germline V gene data show CDR1 as ENHRY and CDR2 as SYGVKD.

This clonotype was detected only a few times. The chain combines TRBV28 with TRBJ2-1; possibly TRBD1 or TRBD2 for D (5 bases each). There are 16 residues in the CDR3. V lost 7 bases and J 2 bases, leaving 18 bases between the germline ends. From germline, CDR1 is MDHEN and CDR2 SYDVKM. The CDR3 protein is CASTSRGTSAYNEQFF. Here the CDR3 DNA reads TGTGCCAGCACTAGTCGAGGGACGTCGGCCTACAATGAGCAGTTCTTC.

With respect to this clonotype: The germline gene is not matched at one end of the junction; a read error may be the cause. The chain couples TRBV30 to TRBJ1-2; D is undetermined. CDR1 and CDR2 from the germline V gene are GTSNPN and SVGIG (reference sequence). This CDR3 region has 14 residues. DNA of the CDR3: TGTGTCTGGAAAAGCTCCAGGAAGACCTATGGCTACACCTTC. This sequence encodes CVWKSSRKTYGYTF.

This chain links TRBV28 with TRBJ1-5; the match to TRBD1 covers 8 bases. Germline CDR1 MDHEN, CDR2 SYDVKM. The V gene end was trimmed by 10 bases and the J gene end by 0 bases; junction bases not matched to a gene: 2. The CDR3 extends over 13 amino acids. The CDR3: CATQGDSNQPQHF. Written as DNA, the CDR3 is TGTGCCACACAGGGGGATAGCAATCAGCCCCAGCATTTT.

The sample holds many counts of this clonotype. The CDR3 here is CASSRQPSTDTQYF. The CDR3 region has the DNA TGTGCCAGCAGCCGACAGCCTAGCACAGATACGCAGTATTTT. The chain carries TRBV5-5 and TRBJ2-3; perhaps TRBD1 as D (5 bases). In germline, CDR1 is SGHKS, CDR2 YYEKEE (reference sequence). There are 14 residues in the CDR3. V lost 4 bases to trimming and J lost 0 bases, with 9 bases between them.

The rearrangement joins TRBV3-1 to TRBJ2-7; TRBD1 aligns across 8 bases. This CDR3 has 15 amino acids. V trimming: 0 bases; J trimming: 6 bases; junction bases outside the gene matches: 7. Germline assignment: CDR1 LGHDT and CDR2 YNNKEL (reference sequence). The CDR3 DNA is TGTGCCAGCAGCCAAGAGGGAAACGACAGGGGCGAGCAGTACTTC. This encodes CASSQEGNDRGEQYF.